Below are 10 T cell receptor beta chains sequenced from a single sample in a study of tumor and adjacent non-tumor tissue in lung cancer. RNA was extracted from bulk tissue without any cell sorting. The normal lung tissue was taken more than 3 cm from the tumor edge. The library came from three nested PCR rounds adapted from ARM-PCR protocols. MiXCR was run by TCRdb on the multiplex PCR reads, yielding one entry per CDR3 protein. This table has under 75,000 distinct CDR3 sequences, around 70% appearing once. Sequenced material: distant non-tumor lung tissue. The receptors originated from a woman aged 50 to 60 with non-small cell lung cancer.

Only a few counts were recorded for this clonotype. The chain employs TRBV18 and TRBJ2-2; no firm D call. Trimming took 4 bases from V and 0 from J, leaving 6 bases between them. Germline V gene sequence: CDR1 KGHSH, CDR2 LQKENI. The CDR3 has 14 residues. The CDR3 protein is CASSQGPNTGELFF. CDR3 sequence (DNA): TGTGCCAGCTCACAGGGTCCGAACACCGGGGAGCTGTTTTTT.

This clonotype was found many times. This chain joins TRBV6-1 and TRBJ2-1; D perhaps matches TRBD1 (5 bases). The V gene's germline CDR1 is MNHNS and CDR2 SASEGT. This CDR3 region has 15 residues. Trimming took 2 bases from V and 7 from J, leaving 15 bases between them. DNA for the CDR3: TGTGCCAGCAGTGAATGGGTAGGGGCGCTAAATGAGCAGTTCTTC. Its protein is CASSEWVGALNEQFF.

The chain employs TRBV20-1 and TRBJ2-5, with 10 positions matching TRBD2. CDR3 size: 17 residues. With 6 bases clipped from V and 4 bases from J, the junction kept 17 bases outside the gene matches. The germline gives CDR1 DFQATT, CDR2 SNEGSKA (reference sequence). The CDR3, as DNA: TGCAGTGCCGAGGGACCAGCGGGAGGGCCAAAAGGAGAGACCCAGTACTTC. Amino acids: CSAEGPAGGPKGETQYF.

As regards this clonotype: A much more abundant neighbour one base away suggests this may be a read error. This chain uses TRBV29-1 with TRBJ1-1; 7 bases match TRBD1. The CDR3 sequence is 14 residues long. CDR1 and CDR2 (germline): SQVTM, ANQGSEA. V dropped 7 bases and J dropped 0; count of bases not matched to a gene: 8. CDR3 nucleotides: TGCAGCGCCAGGGGGGACGTCATGAACACTGAAGCTTTCTTT. Encoded protein: CSARGDVMNTEAFF. The full variable domain, rest sourced from reference TRBV29-1 and TRBJ1-1, is SAVISQKPSRDICQRGTSLTIQCQVDSQVTMMFWYRQQPGQSLTLIATANQGSEATYESGFVIDKFPISRPNLTFSTLTVSNMSPEDSSIYLCSARGDVMNTEAFFGQGTRLTVV.

By sample share, this clonotype is large. V and J are TRBV11-2 and TRBJ2-1; no clear D. Germline V lookup: CDR1 SGHAT, CDR2 FQNNGV. This CDR3 has 13 residues. The ends were cut back, 5 bases at V and 8 bases at J, with 13 bases in the middle. The CDR3 spells CASSLNAGYEQFF. CDR3 DNA: TGTGCCAGCAGCCTCAATGCAGGATATGAGCAGTTCTTC.

The CDR3 protein is CASSVGDRGWGETQYF. CDR3 bases: TGTGCCAGCAGCGTAGGGGACAGGGGCTGGGGAGAGACCCAGTACTTC. This chain links TRBV9 with TRBJ2-5; 10 bases fit TRBD1. The V gene's germline CDR1 is SGDLS and CDR2 YYNGEE. V lost 0 bases, J lost 4 bases, and 6 bases stayed unmatched. The CDR3 sequence is 16 residues long.

This clonotype occurred a few times. The V gene is TRBV5-1, the J gene TRBJ2-1, with 15 bases aligning to TRBD2. The CDR3 loop spans 19 amino acids. With V trimmed by 3 bases and J by 0 bases, 7 bases remained unmatched. CDR1 is SGHRS and CDR2 is YFSETQ in the germline V gene. For the CDR3, the DNA is TGCGCCAGCAGCTCACCGGGACTAGCGGGAGGAAGCTCCTACAATGAGCAGTTCTTC. Translating it yields CASSSPGLAGGSSYNEQFF. The whole variable domain, filled in from reference TRBV5-1 and TRBJ2-1, reads KAGVTQTPRYLIKTRGQQVTLSCSPISGHRSVSWYQQTPGQGLQFLFEYFSETQRNKGNFPGRFSGRQFSNSRSEMNVSTLELGDSALYLCASSSPGLAGGSSYNEQFFGPGTRLTVL.

Points on this clonotype: A much larger clone sits a single nucleotide away, making a read error possible. The chain couples TRBV12-3 or TRBV12-4 to TRBJ2-6; the D gene is possibly TRBD2 (5 bases). The CDR3 has 15 amino acids. The CDR3 nucleotides are TGTGCCGGCAGCCCCGGGGATGCTGGGGCCAACGTCCTGACTTTC. Translating it yields CAGSPGDAGANVLTF.

The rearrangement links TRBV11-2 to TRBJ1-6; the D gene is possibly TRBD1 (5 bases). Trimming pared 3 bases from V and 6 bases from J, leaving 6 bases between. The germline CDR1 and CDR2 sequences are SGHAT and FQNNGV. The CDR3 loop spans 13 amino acids. CDR3 sequence reads: CASSFGGNSPLHF. The CDR3 DNA reads as TGTGCCAGCAGCTTTGGGGGTAATTCACCCCTCCACTTT.

On this clonotype: The final CDR3 position lacks the conserved phenylalanine or tryptophan, pointing to a likely read error. This chain connects TRBV4-1 to TRBJ1-1; possible D gene TRBD1, 5 bases. CDR1 is MGHRA, CDR2 YSYEKL, per germline. V shed 0 bases and J shed 0 bases, with 11 bases lying between them. This CDR3 is built from 16 residues. DNA of the CDR3: TGCGCCAGCAGCCAAGATCGTTGCAGGGTGAACACTGAAGCTTTCTCT. As protein: CASSQDRCRVNTEAFS.